These 5 T cell receptor beta chains were sequenced from one sample in a study of CD8+ T cells in alopecia areata. The authors extracted RNA and reverse transcribed it into cDNA as the sequencing template. The assay was immunoSEQ multiplex PCR, and TCRdb's table has in-frame clones only and misses some. The sample lists roughly 65,000 clones, 45% to 50% seen once, with about a sixth in the top ten. The material sequenced was CD8+ T cells sorted from blood, taken at week 0. The receptor source for this set is a human donor with alopecia areata.

This sequence joins TRBV27 and TRBJ1-1, with 9 bases aligning to TRBD1. Per germline, CDR1 MNHEY and CDR2 SMNVEV (reference sequence). Trimming took 2 bases from V and 3 from J; bases not matched to a gene: 4. The CDR3 totals 15 residues. The CDR3 is CASSLTGTGYTEAFF. DNA of the CDR3: TGTGCCAGCAGTTTAACCGGGACAGGGTACACTGAAGCTTTCTTT.

A single count supports this clone. The gene calls are TRBV6-4 and TRBJ2-7, with TRBD1 as a possible D gene (5 bases). Trimming pared 0 bases from V and 0 bases from J, leaving 18 bases between. CDR3 length: 18 amino acids. CDR1 is MRHNA and CDR2 is SNTAGT in the germline V gene. The CDR3 reads CASSDSPDDSTRSYEQYF. For the CDR3, the DNA is TGTGCCAGCAGTGACTCTCCCGACGACAGTACCCGCTCCTACGAGCAGTACTTC.

This chain uses TRBV9 with TRBJ2-5, with 9 bases fitting TRBD2. In germline, CDR1 is SGDLS, CDR2 YYNGEE. Trimming took 4 bases from V and 0 from J; bases not matched to a gene: 4. The CDR3 runs to 15 residues. CDR3 region: CASSPAGGYQETQYF. The CDR3 coding sequence is TGTGCCAGCAGCCCAGCGGGGGGATACCAAGAGACCCAGTACTTC. Full variable domain (rest looked up from reference TRBV9 and TRBJ2-5): DSGVTQTPKHLITATGQRVTLRCSPRSGDLSVYWYQQSLDQGLQFLIQYYNGEERAKGNILERFSAQQFPDLHSELNLSSLELGDSALYFCASSPAGGYQETQYFGPGTRLLVL.

Note on this clone: Sequence at one end of the junction differs from germline and may be a read error. This sequence joins TRBV6-1 and TRBJ2-7; 9 nucleotides match TRBD1. In germline, CDR1 is MNHNS, CDR2 SASEGT. The CDR3 extends over 15 amino acids. In nucleotides, the CDR3 is TGTGCCAGCAATGAAGAGGGACAGGGCTTGTACGAGCAGTACTTC. The encoded protein is CASNEEGQGLYEQYF.

This clone was counted a few times. The V call is TRBV7-8, the J call TRBJ2-3; D may be TRBD2 (5 bases). The CDR3 length is 16 residues. The germline V gene has CDR1 SGHVS and CDR2 FQNEAQ. V lost 4 bases, J lost 4 bases, and 18 bases lay in between. CDR3 in DNA: TGTGCCAGCAGCTCCCGGTACCCGGAGGCCCCAGATACGCAGTATTTT. It yields the protein CASSSRYPEAPDTQYF.